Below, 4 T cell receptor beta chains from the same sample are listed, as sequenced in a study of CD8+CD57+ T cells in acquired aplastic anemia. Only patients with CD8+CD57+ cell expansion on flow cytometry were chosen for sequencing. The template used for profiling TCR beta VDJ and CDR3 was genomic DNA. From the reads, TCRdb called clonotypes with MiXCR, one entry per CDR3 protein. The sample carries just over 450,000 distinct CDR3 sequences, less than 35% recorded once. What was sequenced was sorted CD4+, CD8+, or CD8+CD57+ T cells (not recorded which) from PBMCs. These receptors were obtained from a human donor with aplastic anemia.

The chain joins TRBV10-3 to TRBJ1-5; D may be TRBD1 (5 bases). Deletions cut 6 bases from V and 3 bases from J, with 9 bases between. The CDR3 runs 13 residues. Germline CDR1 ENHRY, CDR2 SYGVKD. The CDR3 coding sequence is TGTGCCATCAGCCAGACAGCCAATCAGCCCCAGCATTTT. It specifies CAISQTANQPQHF.

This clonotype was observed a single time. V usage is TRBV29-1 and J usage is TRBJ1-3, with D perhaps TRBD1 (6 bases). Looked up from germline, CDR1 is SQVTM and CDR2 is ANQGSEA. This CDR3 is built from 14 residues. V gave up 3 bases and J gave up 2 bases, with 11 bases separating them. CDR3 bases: TGCAGCGTTGAGAGGGGGGGCCCTGGAAACACCATATATTTT. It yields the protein CSVERGGPGNTIYF.

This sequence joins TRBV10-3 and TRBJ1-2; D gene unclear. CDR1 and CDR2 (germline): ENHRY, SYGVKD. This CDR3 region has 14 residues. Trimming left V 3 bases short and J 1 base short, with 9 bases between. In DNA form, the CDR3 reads TGTGCCATCAGTGAATCCGGCCTTAACTATGGCTACACCTTC. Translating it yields CAISESGLNYGYTF.

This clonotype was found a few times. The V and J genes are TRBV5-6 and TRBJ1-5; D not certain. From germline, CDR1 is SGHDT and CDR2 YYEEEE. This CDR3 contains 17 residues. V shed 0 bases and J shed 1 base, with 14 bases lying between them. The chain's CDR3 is CASSLGAGRRSNQPQHF. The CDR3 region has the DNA TGTGCCAGCAGCTTGGGGGCGGGGAGGAGAAGCAATCAGCCCCAGCATTTT.